The T cell receptor beta chain under discussion was sequenced for a study of spatial heterogeneity in lung cancer. Study-level findings and limits: Tumors with more nonsynonymous mutations had more expanded intratumoral alpha and beta TCRs.

TCRdb used MiXCR to reprocess the 5' RACE reads, holding one entry per CDR3 protein. The sample carries about 4,900 distinct CDR3 sequences, roughly 22% recorded once. By its share, this clonotype is medium-sized. Antigen: not known. The length of the CDR3 is 14 residues. The V gene's germline CDR1 is GTSNPN and CDR2 SVGIG (reference sequence). The J segment lost 3 bases and the V segment lost 5 bases, leaving 2 bases of the junction unmatched. This sample's time point: sample taken at primary tumor resection. The 55 to 90 donors had untreated early-stage non-small cell lung cancer. The material was lung tumor tissue, obtained at surgery. The sequence was obtained from a male donor with early-stage non-small cell lung cancer. The gene calls are TRBV30 and TRBJ2-1; TRBD2 agrees at 12 bases. The CDR3 sequence: CAWWTSGNYNEQFF. The CDR3 DNA sequence: TGTGCCTGGTGGACTAGCGGGAACTACAATGAGCAGTTCTTC.